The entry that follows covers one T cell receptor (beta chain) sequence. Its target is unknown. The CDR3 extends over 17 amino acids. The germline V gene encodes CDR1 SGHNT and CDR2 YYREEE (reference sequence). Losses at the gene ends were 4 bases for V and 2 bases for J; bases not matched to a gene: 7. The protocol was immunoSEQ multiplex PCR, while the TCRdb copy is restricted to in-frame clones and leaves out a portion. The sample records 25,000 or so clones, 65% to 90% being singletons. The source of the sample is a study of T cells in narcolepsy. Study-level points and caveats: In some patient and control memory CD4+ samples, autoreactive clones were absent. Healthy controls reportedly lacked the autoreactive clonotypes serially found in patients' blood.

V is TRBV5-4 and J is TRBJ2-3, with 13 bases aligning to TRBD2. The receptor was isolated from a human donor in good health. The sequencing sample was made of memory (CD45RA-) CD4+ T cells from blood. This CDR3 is CASSPGTSGMVTDTQYF. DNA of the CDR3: TGTGCCAGCAGCCCCGGGACTAGCGGGATGGTCACAGATACGCAGTATTTT.